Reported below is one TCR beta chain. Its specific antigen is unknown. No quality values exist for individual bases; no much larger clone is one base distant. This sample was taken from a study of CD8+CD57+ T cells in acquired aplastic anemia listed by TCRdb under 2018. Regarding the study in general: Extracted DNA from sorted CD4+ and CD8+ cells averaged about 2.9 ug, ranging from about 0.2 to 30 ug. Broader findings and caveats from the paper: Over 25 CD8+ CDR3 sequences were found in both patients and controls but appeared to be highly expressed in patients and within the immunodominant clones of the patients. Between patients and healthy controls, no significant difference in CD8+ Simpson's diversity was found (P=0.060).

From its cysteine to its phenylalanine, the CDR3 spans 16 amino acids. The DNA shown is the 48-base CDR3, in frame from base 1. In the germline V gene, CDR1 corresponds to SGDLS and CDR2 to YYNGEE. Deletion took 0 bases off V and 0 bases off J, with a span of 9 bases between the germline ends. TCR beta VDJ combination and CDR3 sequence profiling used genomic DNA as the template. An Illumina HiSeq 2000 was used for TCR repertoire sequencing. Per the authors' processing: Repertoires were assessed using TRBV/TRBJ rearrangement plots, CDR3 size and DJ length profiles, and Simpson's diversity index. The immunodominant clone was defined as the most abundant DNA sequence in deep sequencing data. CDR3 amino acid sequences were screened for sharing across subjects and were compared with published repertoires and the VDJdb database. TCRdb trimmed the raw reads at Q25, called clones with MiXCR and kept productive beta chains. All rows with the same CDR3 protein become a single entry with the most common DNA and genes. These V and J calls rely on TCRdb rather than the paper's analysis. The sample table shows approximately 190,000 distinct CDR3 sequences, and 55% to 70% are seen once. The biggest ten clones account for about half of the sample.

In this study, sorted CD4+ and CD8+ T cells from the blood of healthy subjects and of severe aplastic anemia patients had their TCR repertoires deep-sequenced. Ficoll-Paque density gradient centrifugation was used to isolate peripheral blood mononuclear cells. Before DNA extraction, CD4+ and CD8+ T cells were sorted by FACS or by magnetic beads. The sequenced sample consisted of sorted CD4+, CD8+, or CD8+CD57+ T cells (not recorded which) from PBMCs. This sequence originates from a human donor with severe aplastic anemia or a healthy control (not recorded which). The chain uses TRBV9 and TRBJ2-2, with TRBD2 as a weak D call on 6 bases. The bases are TGTGCCAGCAGCGTAGGGGGCGGGGCGAACACCGGGGAGCTGTTTTTT. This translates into CASSVGGGANTGELFF.